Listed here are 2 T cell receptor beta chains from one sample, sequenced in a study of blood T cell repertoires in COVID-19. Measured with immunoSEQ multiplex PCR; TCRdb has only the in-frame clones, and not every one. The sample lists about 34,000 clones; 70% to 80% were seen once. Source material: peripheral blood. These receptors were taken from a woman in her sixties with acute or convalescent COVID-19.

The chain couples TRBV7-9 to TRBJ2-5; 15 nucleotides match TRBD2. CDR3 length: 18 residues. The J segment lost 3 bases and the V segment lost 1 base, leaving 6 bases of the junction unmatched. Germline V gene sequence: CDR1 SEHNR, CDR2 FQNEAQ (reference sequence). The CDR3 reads CASSLVPGLAGGEETQYF. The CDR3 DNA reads TGTGCCAGCAGCTTAGTCCCTGGACTAGCGGGGGGGGAAGAGACCCAGTACTTC.

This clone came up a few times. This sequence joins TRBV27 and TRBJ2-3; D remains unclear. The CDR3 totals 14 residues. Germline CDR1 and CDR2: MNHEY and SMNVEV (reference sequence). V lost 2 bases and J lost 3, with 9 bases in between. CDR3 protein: CASSLSIATDTQYF. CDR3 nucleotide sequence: TGTGCCAGCAGTTTAAGTATAGCAACAGATACGCAGTATTTT.